Below, 21 T cell receptor beta chains from the same sample are listed, as sequenced in a study of graft-versus-host responses after intestinal transplantation. Which antigens these TCRs recognize remains unknown. Using immunoSEQ multiplex PCR, the repertoire was profiled, and TCRdb retains in-frame clones only, with some absent. The data hold more than 70,000 clones, with roughly 90% observed a single time. Sequencing used unstimulated CD4+ T cells sorted from spleen or lymph node cells, obtained before intestinal transplant. The receptors originated from a human donor who received an intestinal transplant.

The chain couples TRBV7-6 to TRBJ1-1; perhaps TRBD1 as D (6 bases). This CDR3 spans 14 amino acids. V was clipped by 3 bases and J by 5 bases, with 13 bases between them. In germline, CDR1 is SGHVS, CDR2 FNYEAQ. CDR3 bases: TGTGCCAGCAGCTTGTTCACAGGGCATACTGAAGCTTTCTTT. It translates to CASSLFTGHTEAFF. The whole variable domain, filled in from reference TRBV7-6 and TRBJ1-1, reads GAGVSQSPRYKVTKRGQDVALRCDPISGHVSLYWYRQALGQGPEFLTYFNYEAQQDKSGLPNDRFSAERPEGSISTLTIQRTEQRDSAMYRCASSLFTGHTEAFFGQGTRLTVV.

V is TRBV7-9 and J is TRBJ2-3; 7 bases agree with TRBD2. Germline lookup yields CDR1 SEHNR and CDR2 FQNEAQ (reference sequence). The V gene end was trimmed by 4 bases and the J gene end by 1 base; junction bases not matched to a gene: 8. The CDR3 has 16 amino acids. The CDR3 reads CASSSIVGGGTDTQYF. The DNA for the CDR3 is TGTGCCAGCAGCTCGATCGTTGGGGGGGGCACAGATACGCAGTATTTT.

This clone turned up a few times. This chain uses TRBV6-5 with TRBJ1-1; D is uncertain. CDR1 and CDR2 (germline): MNHEY, SVGAGI. Deletions cut 6 bases from V and 0 bases from J, with 5 bases between. The CDR3 totals 12 residues. The chain's CDR3 is CASRDLNTEAFF. The DNA for the CDR3 is TGTGCCAGCAGAGACTTGAACACTGAAGCTTTCTTT.

This clone came up a few times. V and J are TRBV6-5 and TRBJ1-6, with D perhaps TRBD1 (5 bases). The CDR3 consists of 15 residues. V was pared by 3 bases and J by 10 bases, with 16 bases between. Germline CDR1 reads MNHEY; CDR2 reads SVGAGI. The CDR3 DNA reads TGTGCCAGCAGTTATGGTGGGCAGGGAGGCTCACCCCTCCACTTT. This gives the protein CASSYGGQGGSPLHF.

The chain has TRBV5-1 and TRBJ2-5; possible D gene TRBD1, 5 bases. TRBJ2-7 explains the end of the DNA better; the J call may be wrong. Germline V lookup: CDR1 SGHRS, CDR2 YFSETQ. The CDR3 extends over 14 amino acids. In DNA, the CDR3 is TGCGCCAGCAGCTTGGCCACAGGCGGCTACGAGCAGTACTTC. The encoded protein is CASSLATGGYEQYF.

The chain employs TRBV9 and TRBJ1-5; TRBD1 is a possible D gene (5 bases). The V and J ends lost 0 bases and 6 bases respectively, with 13 bases between them. This CDR3 contains 15 residues. Per germline, CDR1 SGDLS and CDR2 YYNGEE. CDR3 sequence (DNA): TGTGCCAGCAGCGTAGGGCCAGGGCAGGGTCAGCCCCAGCATTTT. As protein: CASSVGPGQGQPQHF. The whole variable domain, remainder taken from reference TRBV9 and TRBJ1-5, is DSGVTQTPKHLITATGQRVTLRCSPRSGDLSVYWYQQSLDQGLQFLIQYYNGEERAKGNILERFSAQQFPDLHSELNLSSLELGDSALYFCASSVGPGQGQPQHFGDGTRLSIL.

The genes are TRBV18 and TRBJ1-2; D possibly corresponds to TRBD1 (5 bases). The CDR3 length is 14 residues. Trimming stripped 2 bases from V and 6 bases from J, with 13 bases between. The germline V gene encodes CDR1 KGHSH and CDR2 LQKENI. The CDR3 DNA reads TGTGCCAGCTCACCAAGGCAGGGCTGGGATGGCTACACCTTC. Its translation is CASSPRQGWDGYTF.

The V call is TRBV5-6, the J call TRBJ2-5; TRBD2 matches at 7 bases. Per the germline V gene, CDR1 is SGHDT and CDR2 is YYEEEE. The CDR3 has 13 residues. V lost 3 bases and J lost 5; bases outside the gene matches: 4. The CDR3: CASSWTRMETQYF. DNA for the CDR3: TGTGCCAGCAGCTGGACTAGGATGGAGACCCAGTACTTC.

The chain couples TRBV18 to TRBJ1-6; 12 bases are shared with TRBD1. The CDR3 runs 16 residues. CDR1 is KGHSH and CDR2 is LQKENI in the germline V gene. The V and J ends lost 6 bases and 9 bases, in that order; junction bases with no gene match: 9. This CDR3 reads CASSPGTGGAGSPLHF. The CDR3 nucleotides read TGTGCCAGCTCCCCGGGGACAGGGGGCGCGGGTTCACCCCTCCACTTT.

The genes are TRBV27 and TRBJ1-6, with D possibly matching TRBD1 (5 bases). Germline assignment: CDR1 MNHEY and CDR2 SMNVEV (reference sequence). The CDR3 is 15 residues long. V lost 5 bases and J lost 6, with 14 bases in between. CDR3 sequence: CASSPTGHTNSPLHF. Here the CDR3 DNA reads TGTGCCAGCAGTCCTACCGGACATACTAATTCACCCCTCCACTTT.

The chain combines TRBV2 with TRBJ1-1, with D uncertain. The V end was cut by 7 bases, the J end by 7 bases, with 10 bases between. The length of the CDR3 is 11 residues. CDR1 and CDR2 from the germline V gene are SNHLY and FYNNEI. Here the CDR3 DNA reads TGTGCCAGCACCGAACGGGTTGAAGCTTTCTTT. Translation gives CASTERVEAFF.

This chain connects TRBV18 to TRBJ1-1; D uncertain. The CDR3 has 16 residues. CDR1 and CDR2 from the germline V gene are KGHSH and LQKENI. Trimming took 4 bases from V and 4 from J, leaving 19 bases between them. The CDR3 region is CASSHHSRLGSTEAFF. CDR3 sequence (DNA): TGTGCCAGCTCACACCACTCGAGGCTTGGGAGCACTGAAGCTTTCTTT.

This rearrangement joins TRBV7-2 to TRBJ2-7, with D possibly matching TRBD1 (6 bases). V was cut by 0 bases and J by 3 bases, with 9 bases left in between. In germline, CDR1 is SGHTA, CDR2 FQGNSA. This CDR3 comprises 14 residues. The CDR3 protein is CASSLAGAFYEQYF. DNA for the CDR3: TGTGCCAGCAGCTTAGCGGGGGCCTTCTACGAGCAGTACTTC.

The chain recombines TRBV6-5 with TRBJ1-6; 7 positions agree with TRBD1. The CDR3 extends over 16 amino acids. Germline assignment: CDR1 MNHEY and CDR2 SVGAGI. V gave up 1 base and J gave up 7 bases; unmatched junction bases: 7. The CDR3, as DNA: TGTGCCAGCAGTTACTGGACAGGCGGTCAAAATTCACCCCTCCACTTT. Translation: CASSYWTGGQNSPLHF.

This sequence joins TRBV7-2 and TRBJ2-7, with 7 bases that match TRBD1. CDR1 SGHTA and CDR2 FQGNSA come from the germline V gene. The trim removed 1 base at V and 2 bases at J, leaving 5 bases unmatched. The CDR3 consists of 15 residues. This CDR3 reads CASSLESRGTYEQYF. The CDR3 bases are TGTGCCAGCAGCTTAGAGTCCAGGGGGACCTACGAGCAGTACTTC. The full variable domain, completed using reference TRBV7-2 and TRBJ2-7, is GAGVSQSPSNKVTEKGKDVELRCDPISGHTALYWYRQSLGQGLEFLIYFQGNSAPDKSGLPSDRFSAERTGGSVSTLTIQRTQQEDSAVYLCASSLESRGTYEQYFGPGTRLTVT.

This clone was found a few times. V usage is TRBV6-5 and J usage is TRBJ2-7, with a possible D match to TRBD1 (6 bases). V lost 6 bases and J lost 5, with 20 bases in between. The germline V gene encodes CDR1 MNHEY and CDR2 SVGAGI. This CDR3 is 15 amino acids long. The CDR3 region is CASSNGQIRWNEQYF. The DNA for the CDR3 is TGTGCCAGCAGCAACGGACAGATCCGGTGGAACGAGCAGTACTTC.

DNA for the CDR3: TGCGCCAGCAGTGCCGGTTCCTCCTACGAGCAGTACTTC. It is translated as CASSAGSSYEQYF. V usage is TRBV10-1 and J usage is TRBJ2-7; D is unclear. Trimming removed 4 bases at V and 0 bases at J, with 7 bases between. The CDR3 runs to 13 residues. Germline V gives CDR1 WNHNN, CDR2 SYGVQD (reference sequence).

This clone was detected once. The chain uses TRBV19 and TRBJ1-4, with 8 bases aligning to TRBD1. There are 15 residues in the CDR3. Germline V gene lookup returns CDR1 LNHDA and CDR2 SQIVND (reference sequence). The J segment lost 10 bases and the V segment lost 7 bases, leaving 14 bases of the junction unmatched. This CDR3 reads CASTPMVQGAGKLFF. In nucleotides, the CDR3 is TGTGCCAGTACCCCTATGGTCCAGGGGGCAGGAAAACTGTTTTTT.

V gene TRBV5-1 combines with J gene TRBJ1-1, with 7 bases that match TRBD1. Germline V gene lookup returns CDR1 SGHRS and CDR2 YFSETQ. CDR3 length equals 15 residues. Trimming cost V 4 bases and J 4 bases; bases outside gene matches: 10. The DNA for the CDR3 is TGCGCCAGCAGCCAACAGGGGCAAGGAAGCACTGAAGCTTTCTTT. Residues: CASSQQGQGSTEAFF. Variable domain in full (rest from reference TRBV5-1 and TRBJ1-1): KAGVTQTPRYLIKTRGQQVTLSCSPISGHRSVSWYQQTPGQGLQFLFEYFSETQRNKGNFPGRFSGRQFSNSRSEMNVSTLELGDSALYLCASSQQGQGSTEAFFGQGTRLTVV.

This clone was detected only a few times. The CDR3 sequence is CASRFSATNEKLFF. CDR3 DNA: TGTGCCAGCAGGTTTAGTGCAACTAATGAAAAACTGTTTTTT. This sequence joins TRBV6-5 and TRBJ1-4; D is ambiguous. V was cut by 6 bases and J by 0 bases, with 8 bases left in between. This CDR3 comprises 14 residues. Germline CDR1 MNHEY, CDR2 SVGAGI.

This sequence joins TRBV6-5 and TRBJ1-2; perhaps TRBD1 as D (5 bases). The germline V and J ends were trimmed by 0 bases and 4 bases, with 12 bases remaining between them. Germline CDR1 MNHEY, CDR2 SVGAGI. CDR3 size: 15 residues. The CDR3 DNA sequence: TGTGCCAGCAGTTACTCGCAGGGTACGGGCTATGGCTACACCTTC. This gives the protein CASSYSQGTGYGYTF.